This entry lists 18 T cell receptor beta chains sequenced from one sample in a study of CD8+CD57+ T cells in acquired aplastic anemia. TCR beta VDJ combinations and CDR3 sequences were profiled from genomic DNA. TCRdb itself ran the reads through MiXCR, one entry per CDR3 protein. The table lists 150,000 to 200,000 distinct CDR3 sequences, roughly 63% of them singletons. Input material: sorted CD4+, CD8+, or CD8+CD57+ T cells (not recorded which) from PBMCs. The receptor source for this set is a human donor in good health.

The chain joins TRBV6-9 to TRBJ2-7, with TRBD1 identical over 12 bases. The CDR3 is 14 amino acids. V trimming: 11 bases; J trimming: 5 bases; junction bases outside the gene matches: 10. The germline V gene has CDR1 MNHGY and CDR2 SVAAGI. CDR3 coding DNA: TGTGCCGCAGCGGGCGGGACAGGGGGCAACGAGCAGTACTTC. Its translation is CAAAGGTGGNEQYF.

V and J are TRBV7-9 and TRBJ2-7; D not certain. Germline V gene sequence: CDR1 SEHNR, CDR2 FQNEAQ (reference sequence). The CDR3 is made up of 15 amino acids. V lost 5 bases to trimming and J lost 1 base, with 15 bases between them. The chain's CDR3 is CASSPVDEPSYEQYF. The CDR3 nucleotides read TGTGCCAGCAGCCCCGTCGATGAGCCATCCTACGAGCAGTACTTC.

This chain connects TRBV24-1 to TRBJ1-5, with D possibly being TRBD1 (5 bases). Germline CDR1 and CDR2: KGHDR and SFDVKD. The CDR3 has 14 residues. Trimming took 12 bases from V and 0 from J, leaving 14 bases between them. The CDR3 DNA reads TGTGCCCAGAGGGGATCTTATAGCAATCAGCCCCAGCATTTT. It is translated as CAQRGSYSNQPQHF.

This chain's CDR3 is CASTDVTSGGSDTQYF. For the CDR3, the DNA is TGTGCCAGCACCGATGTGACTAGCGGGGGGTCGGATACGCAGTATTTT. The V call is TRBV5-6, the J call TRBJ2-3, with 13 nucleotides matching TRBD2. The CDR3 runs to 16 residues. V lost 6 bases and J lost 6; bases outside the gene matches: 10. From germline, CDR1 is SGHDT and CDR2 YYEEEE.

This chain uses TRBV20-1 with TRBJ1-1; the D is unclear. Trimming left V 2 bases short and J 4 bases short, with 11 bases between. This CDR3 spans 13 amino acids. Germline V lookup: CDR1 DFQATT, CDR2 SNEGSKA (reference sequence). For the CDR3, the DNA is TGCAGTGCTAGACGGGAGGCGATCACTGAAGCTTTCTTT. Translating it yields CSARREAITEAFF.

CDR3 bases: TGTGCCACCAGTTCAGGAGGGACGGGTGGAGAGACCCAGTACTTC. Translated: CATSSGGTGGETQYF. This chain uses TRBV24-1 with TRBJ2-5, with D perhaps matching TRBD2 (6 bases). Trimming pared 6 bases from V and 4 bases from J, leaving 17 bases between. The V gene's germline CDR1 is KGHDR and CDR2 SFDVKD. The CDR3 length is 15 residues.

CDR3 amino acids: CASSLGGVYNSPLHF. CDR3 bases: TGTGCCAGCAGCTTAGGGGGTGTTTATAATTCACCCCTCCACTTT. J is TRBJ1-6 and V is TRBV7-3, with a weak D call TRBD1 (5 bases). This CDR3 contains 15 residues. V was shortened by 2 bases and J by 4 bases, with 9 bases between the two germline ends. The germline gives CDR1 SGHTA, CDR2 FQGTGA.

This clonotype was recorded many times. This chain connects TRBV11-2 to TRBJ2-7, with 12 nucleotides matching TRBD2. This CDR3 region has 16 residues. The V segment lost 1 base and the J segment 5 bases; nucleotides outside the gene matches: 6. In germline, CDR1 is SGHAT, CDR2 FQNNGV. The CDR3 DNA sequence: TGTGCCAGCAGCTTAGCTAGCGGGAGGGCCCTCGACGAGCAGTACTTC. Amino acids: CASSLASGRALDEQYF.

The chain couples TRBV9 to TRBJ2-3; TRBD1 or TRBD2 may be the D gene (5 bases each). The length of the CDR3 is 17 residues. V gave up 0 bases and J gave up 0 bases, with 14 bases separating them. Germline V gene data show CDR1 as SGDLS and CDR2 as YYNGEE. CDR3 coding DNA: TGTGCCAGCAGCGTAGTGGAAAATCGGGACAGCACAGATACGCAGTATTTT. Translation gives CASSVVENRDSTDTQYF.

This chain links TRBV15 with TRBJ2-7; possibly TRBD1 or TRBD2 for D (5 bases each). Trimming removed 0 bases from V and 2 bases from J, with 14 bases in between. Germline V gives CDR1 LNHNV, CDR2 YYDKDF (reference sequence). The CDR3 contains 16 residues. CDR3 coding DNA: TGTGCCACCAGCAGAGATCGGGGCGGTACCCCCTACGAGCAGTACTTC. This encodes CATSRDRGGTPYEQYF.

This clonotype was seen a few times. The chain is built from TRBV20-1 and TRBJ1-1; TRBD1 aligns across 8 bases. This CDR3 is built from 12 residues. In germline, CDR1 is DFQATT, CDR2 SNEGSKA (reference sequence). CDR3: CRSGQGITEAFF. CDR3 in DNA: TGCAGATCCGGACAGGGCATCACTGAAGCTTTCTTT.

The V gene is TRBV7-8, the J gene TRBJ2-4, with 11 bases identical to TRBD1. The J call is doubtful: the DNA matches TRBJ2-5 better. The germline CDR1 and CDR2 sequences are SGHVS and FQNEAQ. This CDR3 has 15 amino acids. CDR3 residues: CASRSGQGAYETQYF. The DNA for the CDR3 is TGTGCCAGCAGATCCGGACAGGGGGCTTATGAGACCCAGTACTTC.

This clonotype was observed many times. The rearrangement uses TRBV7-9 and TRBJ2-2; D is perhaps TRBD2 (6 bases). With 7 bases removed from V and 4 bases from J, the gap between germline ends came to 7 bases. CDR1 and CDR2 (germline): SEHNR, FQNEAQ (reference sequence). This CDR3 spans 12 amino acids. This chain's CDR3 is CASKAGTGELFF. CDR3 bases: TGTGCCAGCAAAGCGGGCACCGGGGAGCTGTTTTTT.

This clonotype was seen repeatedly, ten times or more. V and J are TRBV12-3 or TRBV12-4 and TRBJ2-1; D is undetermined. There are 11 residues in the CDR3. V was shortened by 6 bases and J by 7 bases, with 7 bases between the two germline ends. Written as DNA, the CDR3 is TGTGCCAGCAGCCCCGGGAATGAGCAGTTCTTC. It encodes CASSPGNEQFF.

This clonotype has ten or more counts. A junction boundary mismatches the germline segment, possibly from a read error. The chain carries TRBV7-7 and TRBJ1-5; D might be TRBD1 (5 bases). CDR1 and CDR2 from the germline V gene are SSHAT and FNYEAQ (reference sequence). The CDR3 totals 14 residues. As DNA, the CDR3 is TGTGCTAGCAACCGACAGTCTAGCAATCAGCCCCAGCATTTT. Translation: CASNRQSSNQPQHF.

This clonotype has a handful of counts. This rearrangement joins TRBV5-1 to TRBJ2-7; 12 nucleotides align to TRBD2. J lost 6 bases, V lost 7 bases, and 11 bases had no gene match. This CDR3 spans 15 amino acids. Germline V lookup: CDR1 SGHRS, CDR2 YFSETQ. The CDR3 nucleotides read TGCGCCAGCGGGGCGACTAGCGGGAGCCTTGGCGAGCAGTACTTC. Amino acids: CASGATSGSLGEQYF.

V usage is TRBV9 and J usage is TRBJ2-5, with D perhaps assigned TRBD1 or TRBD2 (5 bases each). The V gene lost 4 bases and the J gene lost 4 bases, with 11 bases spanning the gap. The CDR3 sequence is 13 residues long. CDR1 is SGDLS, CDR2 YYNGEE, per germline. CDR3 sequence: CASSLGTGETQYF. Here the CDR3 DNA reads TGTGCCAGCAGCTTGGGGACCGGAGAGACCCAGTACTTC.

The CDR3 nucleotides read TGTGCCAGCAGTGGACAGGGGGTAAACAATGAGCAGTTCTTC. It translates to CASSGQGVNNEQFF. J is TRBJ2-1 and V is TRBV6-4; 9 positions match TRBD1. The ends lost 4 bases at V and 5 bases at J; junction bases unmatched: 3. The CDR3 runs to 14 residues. The V gene's germline CDR1 is MRHNA and CDR2 SNTAGT.